The next 23 T cell receptor beta chains were all read from a single sample in a study of cytomegalovirus exposure and HLA in healthy donors listed by TCRdb under 2017. Library creation used the immunoSEQ multiplex PCR assay. For the multiplex PCR, a mixture combining 60 forward primers for TCR Vbeta segments and 13 reverse primers for TCR Jbeta segments was used. The immuneACCESS repertoire file appears here via TCRdb, limited to in-frame rearrangements. These files lack a portion of the clones; in checked studies, under half of the deficit traces to unresolved V genes, and the cause of the others is not known. This sample holds 100,000 or so clones; about 12% were observed only once. The leading ten clones occupy about 16% of the sample. The specimen sequenced was PBMCs. The source of these receptors is a man aged 40-49 years in good health and CMV-seropositive.

This clone was recorded a few times. V and J are TRBV12-5 and TRBJ2-5; TRBD2 agrees at 8 bases. CDR1 is LGHNT and CDR2 is FRNRAP in the germline V gene. V dropped 6 bases and J dropped 5; count of bases not matched to a gene: 8. The CDR3 extends over 14 amino acids. This CDR3 reads CASGPGLGYETQYF. The CDR3 DNA sequence: TGTGCTAGTGGACCGGGACTAGGATACGAGACCCAGTACTTC.

This clone was detected a few times. This sequence joins TRBV5-1 and TRBJ1-4, with TRBD1 matching over 9 bases. This CDR3 is built from 15 residues. CDR1 SGHRS and CDR2 YFSETQ come from the germline V gene. V lost 4 bases, J lost 8 bases, and 9 bases stayed unmatched. This CDR3 reads CASSPLQGAGEKLFF. CDR3 nucleotide sequence: TGCGCCAGCAGCCCCCTACAGGGGGCGGGGGAAAAACTGTTTTTT.

With respect to this clone: Possible read error: a much larger clone is one base away. The same CDR3 arises from other DNA sequences in this sample as well. The J gene is TRBJ1-1, the V gene TRBV30; D perhaps matches TRBD1 (5 bases). Trimming took 0 bases from V and 5 from J, leaving 10 bases between them. There are 13 residues in the CDR3. Germline V gene data show CDR1 as GTSNPN and CDR2 as SVGIG (reference sequence). Written as DNA, the CDR3 is TGTGCCTGGAGTGTCGGGGGAGTAACTGAAGCTTTCTTT. This translates into CAWSVGGVTEAFF.

This clone has a handful of counts. The V gene is TRBV4-1, the J gene TRBJ1-1, with D unclear. V gave up 1 base and J gave up 6 bases, with 6 bases separating them. Germline CDR1 MGHRA, CDR2 YSYEKL. The CDR3 consists of 12 residues. CDR3 amino acids: CASSQVNAEAFF. The DNA for the CDR3 is TGCGCCAGCAGCCAAGTAAATGCTGAAGCTTTCTTT.

This clone was observed once. This chain connects TRBV14 to TRBJ2-2, with D hard to call. The CDR3 has 13 residues. The V gene's germline CDR1 is SGHDN and CDR2 FVKESK. Trimming took 0 bases from V and 6 from J, leaving 5 bases between them. The CDR3 region is CASSQDPSGELFF. Written as DNA, the CDR3 is TGTGCCAGCAGCCAAGACCCCTCCGGGGAGCTGTTTTTT.

The chain recombines TRBV4-1 with TRBJ1-5, with D perhaps TRBD1 (6 bases). Germline V CDR1 and CDR2: MGHRA, YSYEKL. The CDR3 has 15 amino acids. Trimming removed 1 base from V and 11 bases from J, with 18 bases in between. CDR3 sequence reads: CASSQVFWGGTTQHF. CDR3 sequence (DNA): TGCGCCAGCAGCCAAGTTTTCTGGGGGGGCACGACCCAGCATTTT.

This chain uses TRBV4-1 with TRBJ2-3; possible D gene TRBD2, 6 bases. CDR1 is MGHRA, CDR2 YSYEKL, per germline. This CDR3 has 14 residues. Trimming removed 4 bases from V and 2 bases from J, with 10 bases in between. The CDR3, as DNA: TGCGCCAGCAGCCCAGGGACTTTCACAGATACGCAGTATTTT. This translates into CASSPGTFTDTQYF.

The chain joins TRBV5-1 to TRBJ1-1, with D unclear. Trimming removed 4 bases from V and 0 bases from J, with 7 bases in between. Germline CDR1 is SGHRS and CDR2 is YFSETQ. The CDR3 is made up of 13 amino acids. The DNA of the CDR3 is TGCGCCAGCAGCCTTGAGATGAACACTGAAGCTTTCTTT. Its translation is CASSLEMNTEAFF.

CDR3 residues: CASSVQAGVSNTQYF. The CDR3 region has the DNA TGTGCCAGTAGTGTCCAAGCGGGAGTTTCTAATACGCAGTATTTT. This chain joins TRBV19 and TRBJ2-3; TRBD2 agrees at 8 bases. Germline V gene sequence: CDR1 LNHDA, CDR2 SQIVND (reference sequence). The CDR3 has 15 residues. V was clipped by 5 bases and J by 7 bases; unmatched bases: 11.

The table lists this clone with a few counts. CDR3 nucleotides: TGTGCCAGCAGTTTAGGGACAGGGGGCGGTCAGCCCCAGCATTTT. This translates into CASSLGTGGGQPQHF. The genes are TRBV27 and TRBJ1-5; 12 bases map to TRBD1. V trimming: 2 bases; J trimming: 6 bases; junction bases outside the gene matches: 2. The germline V gene has CDR1 MNHEY and CDR2 SMNVEV (reference sequence). The CDR3 consists of 15 residues.

V and J are TRBV30 and TRBJ2-7; D call uncertain. The CDR3 contains 12 residues. V was shortened by 8 bases and J by 3 bases, with 14 bases between the two germline ends. From germline, CDR1 is GTSNPN and CDR2 SVGIG (reference sequence). The CDR3 DNA reads as TGTGCCCTCAGGCCAGGTCGCTACGAGCAGTACTTC. Encoded protein: CALRPGRYEQYF.

This clone has just a few counts. This rearrangement joins TRBV9 to TRBJ2-2; D ambiguous. In germline, CDR1 is SGDLS, CDR2 YYNGEE. V lost 2 bases to trimming and J lost 9 bases, with 8 bases between them. The CDR3 consists of 12 residues. CDR3 region: CASSVQERELFF. CDR3 bases: TGTGCCAGCAGCGTGCAGGAACGGGAGCTGTTTTTT.

This clone has a handful of counts. The V gene is TRBV2, the J gene TRBJ1-1, with D maybe TRBD1 (6 bases). Germline V gene data show CDR1 as SNHLY and CDR2 as FYNNEI. V gave up 6 bases and J gave up 6 bases, with 8 bases separating them. This CDR3 has 11 residues. The chain's CDR3 is CASRQGSEAFF. CDR3 DNA sequence: TGTGCCAGCAGGCAGGGGTCTGAAGCTTTCTTT.

Here the CDR3 reads CASRDPRSWRPLRNNEQFF. For the CDR3, the DNA is TGTGCCAGCAGGGATCCTAGGAGTTGGAGGCCACTGAGAAACAATGAGCAGTTCTTC. V and J are TRBV2 and TRBJ2-1, with TRBD2 as a possible D gene (5 bases). The V gene lost 6 bases and the J gene lost 5 bases, with 29 bases spanning the gap. Germline V lookup: CDR1 SNHLY, CDR2 FYNNEI. The CDR3 has 19 residues.

The rearrangement joins TRBV6-5 to TRBJ1-6; tentatively, D is TRBD1 (6 bases). The CDR3 consists of 15 residues. The V gene lost 1 base and the J gene lost 3 bases, with 7 bases spanning the gap. CDR1 is MNHEY, CDR2 SVGAGI, per germline. The DNA for the CDR3 is TGTGCCAGCAGTTACTTGACAGGCTATAATTCACCCCTCCACTTT. Protein: CASSYLTGYNSPLHF.

V is TRBV27 and J is TRBJ1-2, with D unresolved. The V gene's germline CDR1 is MNHEY and CDR2 SMNVEV (reference sequence). Trimming took 3 bases from V and 6 from J, leaving 17 bases between them. The CDR3 runs to 15 residues. The CDR3 is CASSFYLGERDGYTF. In DNA, the CDR3 is TGTGCCAGCAGTTTTTATTTGGGAGAACGCGATGGCTACACCTTC.

The chain is built from TRBV5-8 and TRBJ1-1; no reliable D call. The CDR3 contains 13 residues. Deletions cut 3 bases from V and 5 bases from J, with 11 bases between. Germline loops: CDR1 SGHTS, CDR2 YDEGEE. This chain's CDR3 is CASSSLGGTEAFF. Written as DNA, the CDR3 is TGTGCCAGCAGCTCTCTTGGCGGGACTGAAGCTTTCTTT.

CDR3 region: CASSRGGHGAVTDTQYF. The CDR3 bases are TGCGCCAGCAGCCGGGGGGGGCACGGGGCTGTCACAGATACGCAGTATTTT. The chain employs TRBV5-1 and TRBJ2-3; 8 nucleotides agree with TRBD2. The CDR3 is made up of 17 amino acids. J gave up 2 bases and V 4 bases, and 12 bases lay outside the gene matches. Per the germline V gene, CDR1 is SGHRS and CDR2 is YFSETQ.

The rearrangement uses TRBV19 and TRBJ1-1, with a weak D call TRBD1 (5 bases). The germline V and J ends were trimmed by 1 base and 5 bases, with 17 bases remaining between them. There are 16 residues in the CDR3. Germline CDR1 and CDR2: LNHDA and SQIVND (reference sequence). CDR3 loop: CASSIGGGTRWTEAFF. The CDR3 coding sequence is TGTGCCAGTAGTATAGGTGGAGGGACGAGATGGACTGAAGCTTTCTTT.

This clone has just a few counts. J is TRBJ1-2 and V is TRBV28; 7 bases align to TRBD1. V dropped 6 bases and J dropped 4; count of bases not matched to a gene: 8. CDR3 size: 14 residues. Germline CDR1 and CDR2: MDHEN and SYDVKM. The CDR3 DNA reads TGTGCCAGCAGCAGAGGGGGACAGCCCTATGGCTACACCTTC. This gives the protein CASSRGGQPYGYTF.

The chain recombines TRBV5-1 with TRBJ1-5; 7 bases fit TRBD1. Trimming removed 0 bases from V and 5 bases from J; junction bases left unmatched: 11. CDR1 and CDR2 from the germline V gene are SGHRS and YFSETQ. This CDR3 spans 17 amino acids. Written as DNA, the CDR3 is TGCGCCAGCAGCTTGGAAGAATCGGCCCAGGGGGATCAGCCCCAGCATTTT. As protein: CASSLEESAQGDQPQHF.

This clone was counted between two and nine times. The chain employs TRBV7-3 and TRBJ2-1, with D unresolved. The V gene lost 3 bases and the J gene lost 4 bases, with 7 bases spanning the gap. Germline assignment: CDR1 SGHTA and CDR2 FQGTGA. The CDR3 sequence is 13 residues long. CDR3 protein: CASSFGRYNEQFF. The CDR3 DNA reads as TGTGCCAGCAGCTTTGGCCGATACAATGAGCAGTTCTTC.

This clone has a handful of counts. J is TRBJ2-3 and V is TRBV5-6, with D maybe TRBD2 (5 bases). The CDR3 is made up of 13 amino acids. Germline V gives CDR1 SGHDT, CDR2 YYEEEE. V shed 4 bases and J shed 6 bases, with 12 bases lying between them. CDR3 nucleotides: TGTGCCAGCAGCGGAGCAAGAGGGGATACGCAGTATTTT. This translates into CASSGARGDTQYF.